This T cell receptor beta chain came from a study of blood T cell repertoires in COVID-19. About the research overall: T cells, B-cell-depleted T cells, or PBMCs provided the cDNA or gDNA that served as material.

Measured with immunoSEQ multiplex PCR; TCRdb has only the in-frame clones, and not every one. Of about 100,000 clones in the sample, approximately 83% were seen once. V shed 4 bases and J 3 bases; nucleotides not matched to a gene: 2. Germline values: CDR1 LGHDT, CDR2 YNNKEL (reference sequence). This CDR3 has 13 amino acids. Donors were grouped by their self-reported clinical history. Cohort 3 donors were reported recovered after two negative PCRs, clearance, or symptom resolution. The TCR comes from a woman aged 50 to 60 who had recovered from COVID-19. The V and J genes are TRBV3-1 (or the pseudogene TRBV3-2) and TRBJ2-7, with TRBD2 identical over 8 bases. The sequenced sample consisted of PBMCs or T cells enriched from blood (not recorded which). The DNA for the CDR3 is TGTGCCAGCAGCCCCGGGACTAGCTACGAGCAGTACTTC. Protein: CASSPGTSYEQYF.